This T cell receptor (beta chain) was sequenced for a study of control samples from healthy donors and cancer patients. The CDR3 loop spans 16 amino acids. Germline CDR1 MNHEY, CDR2 SVGAGI. Between the trimmed V and J ends, which lost 2 bases and 3 bases, there was a span of 11 bases. The assay was immunoSEQ multiplex PCR, and TCRdb's table has in-frame clones only and misses some. Of 90,000 or so clones in the sample, 85% to 90% are singletons; the top ten hold roughly a tenth. This chain connects TRBV6-5 to TRBJ1-6; D perhaps matches TRBD1 (5 bases). The sequenced material came from PBMCs. The sequence was collected from a woman aged 45-60 years with colorectal cancer. CDR3 residues: CASSYRGPSYNSPLHF. CDR3 in DNA: TGTGCCAGCAGTTACCGGGGCCCGAGCTATAATTCACCCCTCCACTTT.